This entry concerns a single T cell receptor (beta chain). Its antigen is unidentified. These data are taken from a study of response to subunit inactivated influenza vaccine. Study observations and caveats: Each seasonal flu vaccination may recruit only limited new T cells, authors suggested.

TCRdb reanalysed the RT-PCR reads using MiXCR and keeps one entry per CDR3 protein. The table has approximately 500,000 distinct CDR3 sequences, around 25% seen once. This sample was also put to use in a study of T cells expressing NK-cell markers. As that report states: As the method of synthesis, 5'RACE template switching with UMIs yielded TCR beta cDNA. Sorted CD3+CD56-NKG2C+, CD3+CD56+NKG2C+ and CD3+CD56+NKG2C- T cells supplied the TCR beta repertoires. The CD3+CD56-NKG2C+ fraction was also led by these clonotypes in several donors. No clear determination of HCMV specificity was made for expanded NKG2C+ T cell clones.

The specimen was CD4+ T cells sorted from PBMCs, collected roughly 13 days after vaccination. This clonotype originated in a man aged 50 to 60 who received an inactivated influenza vaccine.

In DNA, the CDR3 is TGCAGTGCTAGGGGGGACGGGGGATTCTATGGCTACACCTTC. Protein sequence: CSARGDGGFYGYTF. V usage is TRBV20-1 and J usage is TRBJ1-2; possibly TRBD1 for D (5 bases). This CDR3 is 14 amino acids long. Germline V gene sequence: CDR1 DFQATT, CDR2 SNEGSKA (reference sequence). The V end lost 3 bases, the J end lost 4 bases, and 15 bases lay between the germline ends.